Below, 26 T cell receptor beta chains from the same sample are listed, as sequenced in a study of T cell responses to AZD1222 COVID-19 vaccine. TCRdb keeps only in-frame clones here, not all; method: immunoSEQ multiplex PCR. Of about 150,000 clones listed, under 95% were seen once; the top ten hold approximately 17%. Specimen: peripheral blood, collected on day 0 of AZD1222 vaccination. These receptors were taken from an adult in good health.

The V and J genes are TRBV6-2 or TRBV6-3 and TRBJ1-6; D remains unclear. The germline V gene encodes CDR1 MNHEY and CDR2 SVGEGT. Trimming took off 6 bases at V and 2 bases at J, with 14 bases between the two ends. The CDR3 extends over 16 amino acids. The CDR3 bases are TGTGCCAGCAGCAACCCCGGCAGCGCCTATAATTCACCCCTCCACTTT. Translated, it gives CASSNPGSAYNSPLHF.

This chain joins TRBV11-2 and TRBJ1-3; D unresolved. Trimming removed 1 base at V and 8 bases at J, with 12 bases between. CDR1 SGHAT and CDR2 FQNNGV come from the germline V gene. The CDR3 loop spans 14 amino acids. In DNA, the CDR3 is TGTGCCAGCAGCTTAGGTGTGAGGAGGGACACCATATATTTT. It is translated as CASSLGVRRDTIYF.

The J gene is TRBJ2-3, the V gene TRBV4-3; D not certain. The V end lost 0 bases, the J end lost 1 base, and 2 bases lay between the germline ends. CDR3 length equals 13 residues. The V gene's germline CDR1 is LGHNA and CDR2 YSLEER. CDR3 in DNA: TGCGCCAGCAGCCAAGAGGGCACAGATACGCAGTATTTT. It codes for CASSQEGTDTQYF.

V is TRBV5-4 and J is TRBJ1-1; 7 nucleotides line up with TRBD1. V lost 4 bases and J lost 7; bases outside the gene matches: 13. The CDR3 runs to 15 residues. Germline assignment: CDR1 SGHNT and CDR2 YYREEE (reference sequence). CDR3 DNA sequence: TGTGCCAGCAGCGTGGCACAGGGGTCGTGGAGTGAAGCTTTCTTT. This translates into CASSVAQGSWSEAFF.

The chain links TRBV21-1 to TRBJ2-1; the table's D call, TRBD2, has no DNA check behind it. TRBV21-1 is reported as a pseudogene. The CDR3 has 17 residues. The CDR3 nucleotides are TGTGCCAGCAGCACTAGTCGACGGAAACACTCCTACAATGAGCAGTTCTTC. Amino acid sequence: CASSTSRRKHSYNEQFF.

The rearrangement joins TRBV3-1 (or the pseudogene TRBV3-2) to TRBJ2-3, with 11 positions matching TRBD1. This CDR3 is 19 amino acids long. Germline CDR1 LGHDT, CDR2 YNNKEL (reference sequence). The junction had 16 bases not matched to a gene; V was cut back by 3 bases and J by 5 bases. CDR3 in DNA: TGTGCCAGCAGCCACTCGACTACCCCGGGACAGGGGGAATTAGATACGCAGTATTTT. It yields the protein CASSHSTTPGQGELDTQYF.

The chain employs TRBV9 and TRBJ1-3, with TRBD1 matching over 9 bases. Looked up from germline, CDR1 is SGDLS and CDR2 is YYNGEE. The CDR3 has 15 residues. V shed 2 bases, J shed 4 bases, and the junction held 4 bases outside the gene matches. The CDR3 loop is CASSVGQGPGNTIYF. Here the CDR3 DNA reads TGTGCCAGCAGCGTGGGACAGGGACCCGGAAACACCATATATTTT.

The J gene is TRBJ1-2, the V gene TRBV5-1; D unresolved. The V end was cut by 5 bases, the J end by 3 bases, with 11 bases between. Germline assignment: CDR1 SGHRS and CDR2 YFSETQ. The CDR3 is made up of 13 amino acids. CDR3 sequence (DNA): TGCGCCAGCAGTATTAACGTAGACTATGGCTACACCTTC. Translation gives CASSINVDYGYTF.

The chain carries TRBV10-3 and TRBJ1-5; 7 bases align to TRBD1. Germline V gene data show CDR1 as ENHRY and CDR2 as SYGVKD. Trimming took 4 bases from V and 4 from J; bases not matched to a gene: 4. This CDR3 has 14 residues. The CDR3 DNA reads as TGTGCCATCAGTGGACGGACAGGAAATCAGCCCCAGCATTTT. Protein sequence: CAISGRTGNQPQHF.

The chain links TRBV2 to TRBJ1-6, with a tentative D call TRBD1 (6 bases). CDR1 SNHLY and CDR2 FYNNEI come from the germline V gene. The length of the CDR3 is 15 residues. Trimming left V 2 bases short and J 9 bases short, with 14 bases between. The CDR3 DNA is TGTGCCAGCAGTGAATTTTTAGGGGGAAGTTCACCCCTCCACTTT. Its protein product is CASSEFLGGSSPLHF.

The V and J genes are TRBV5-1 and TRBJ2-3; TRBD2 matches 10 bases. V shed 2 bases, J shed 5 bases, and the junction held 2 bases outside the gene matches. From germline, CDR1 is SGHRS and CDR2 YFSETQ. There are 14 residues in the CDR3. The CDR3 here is CASSFSGGIDTQYF. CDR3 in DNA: TGCGCCAGCAGCTTTAGCGGGGGGATAGATACGCAGTATTTT. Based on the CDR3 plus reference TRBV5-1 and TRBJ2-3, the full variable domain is KAGVTQTPRYLIKTRGQQVTLSCSPISGHRSVSWYQQTPGQGLQFLFEYFSETQRNKGNFPGRFSGRQFSNSRSEMNVSTLELGDSALYLCASSFSGGIDTQYFGPGTRLTVL.

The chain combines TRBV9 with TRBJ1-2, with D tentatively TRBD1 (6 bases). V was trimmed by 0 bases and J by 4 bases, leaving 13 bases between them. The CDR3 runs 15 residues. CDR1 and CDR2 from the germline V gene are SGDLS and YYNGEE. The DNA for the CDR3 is TGTGCCAGCAGCGTAGGTTCAGGGGAGAGCTATGGCTACACCTTC. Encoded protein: CASSVGSGESYGYTF. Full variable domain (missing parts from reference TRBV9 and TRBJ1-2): DSGVTQTPKHLITATGQRVTLRCSPRSGDLSVYWYQQSLDQGLQFLIQYYNGEERAKGNILERFSAQQFPDLHSELNLSSLELGDSALYFCASSVGSGESYGYTFGSGTRLTVV.

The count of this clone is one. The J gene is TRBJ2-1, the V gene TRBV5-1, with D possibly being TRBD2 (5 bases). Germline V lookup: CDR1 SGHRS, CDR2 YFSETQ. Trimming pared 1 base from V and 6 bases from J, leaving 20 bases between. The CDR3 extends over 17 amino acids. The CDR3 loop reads CASSLWAAALGGNEQFF. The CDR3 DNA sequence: TGCGCCAGCAGCTTGTGGGCGGCGGCCCTAGGAGGCAATGAGCAGTTCTTC.

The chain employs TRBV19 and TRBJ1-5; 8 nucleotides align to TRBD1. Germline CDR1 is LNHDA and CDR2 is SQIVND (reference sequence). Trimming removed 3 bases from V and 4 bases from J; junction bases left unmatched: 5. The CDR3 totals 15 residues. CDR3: CASSIQTGVNQPQHF. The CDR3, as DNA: TGTGCCAGTAGTATCCAGACAGGGGTAAATCAGCCCCAGCATTTT.

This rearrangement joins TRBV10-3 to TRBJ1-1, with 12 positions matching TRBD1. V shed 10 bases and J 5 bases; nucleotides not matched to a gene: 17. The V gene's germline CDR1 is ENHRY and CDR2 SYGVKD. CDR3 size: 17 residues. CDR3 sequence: CATAAGTGGLRETEAFF. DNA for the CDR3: TGTGCCACCGCCGCCGGGACAGGGGGCCTCCGGGAGACTGAAGCTTTCTTT.

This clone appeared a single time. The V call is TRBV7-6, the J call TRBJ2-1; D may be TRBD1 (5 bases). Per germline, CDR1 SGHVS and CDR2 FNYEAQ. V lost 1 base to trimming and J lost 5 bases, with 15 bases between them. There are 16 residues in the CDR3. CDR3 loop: CASSLGTMSLNNEQFF. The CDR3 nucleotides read TGTGCCAGCAGCTTAGGGACAATGTCCCTCAACAATGAGCAGTTCTTC.

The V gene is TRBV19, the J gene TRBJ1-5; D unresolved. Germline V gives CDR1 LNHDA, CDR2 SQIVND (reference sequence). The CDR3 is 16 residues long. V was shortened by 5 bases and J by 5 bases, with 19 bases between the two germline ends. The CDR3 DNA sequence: TGTGCCAGTAGTCCGATGGGCAGGTTCGGGGATCAGCCCCAGCATTTT. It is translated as CASSPMGRFGDQPQHF.

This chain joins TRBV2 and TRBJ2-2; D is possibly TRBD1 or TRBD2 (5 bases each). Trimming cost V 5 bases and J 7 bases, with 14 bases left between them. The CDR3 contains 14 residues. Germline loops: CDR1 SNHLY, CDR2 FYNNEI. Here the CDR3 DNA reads TGTGCCAGCAGTCCTGGGACGGGTGTCGGGGAGCTGTTTTTT. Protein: CASSPGTGVGELFF.

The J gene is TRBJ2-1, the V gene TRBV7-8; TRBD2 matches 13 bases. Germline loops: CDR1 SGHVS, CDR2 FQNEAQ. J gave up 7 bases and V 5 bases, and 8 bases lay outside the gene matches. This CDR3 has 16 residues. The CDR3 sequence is CASSTTSGGAWNEQFF. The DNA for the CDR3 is TGTGCCAGCAGCACCACTAGCGGGGGGGCCTGGAATGAGCAGTTCTTC. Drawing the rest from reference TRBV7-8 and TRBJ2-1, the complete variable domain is GAGVSQSPRYKVAKRGQDVALRCDPISGHVSLFWYQQALGQGPEFLTYFQNEAQLDKSGLPSDRFFAERPEGSVSTLKIQRTQQEDSAVYLCASSTTSGGAWNEQFFGPGTRLTVL.

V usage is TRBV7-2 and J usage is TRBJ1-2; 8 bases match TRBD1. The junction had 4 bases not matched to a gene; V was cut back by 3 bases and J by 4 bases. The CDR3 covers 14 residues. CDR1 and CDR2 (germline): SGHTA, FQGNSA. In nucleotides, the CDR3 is TGTGCCAGCAGCTTTGGACAGGGCGGCTATGGCTACACCTTC. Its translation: CASSFGQGGYGYTF.

CDR3 region: CASMRIGANQPQHF. CDR3 in DNA: TGTGCCAGCATGAGGATAGGGGCGAATCAGCCCCAGCATTTT. This chain links TRBV6-5 with TRBJ1-5; D is perhaps TRBD1 (5 bases). Germline assignment: CDR1 MNHEY and CDR2 SVGAGI. V was trimmed by 7 bases and J by 4 bases, leaving 14 bases between them. The CDR3 is 14 residues long.

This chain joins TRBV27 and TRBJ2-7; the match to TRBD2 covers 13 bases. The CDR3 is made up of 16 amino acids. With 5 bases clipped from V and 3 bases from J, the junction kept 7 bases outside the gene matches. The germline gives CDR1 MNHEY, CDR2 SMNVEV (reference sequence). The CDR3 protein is CASSPRTSGSLYEQYF. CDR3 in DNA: TGTGCCAGCAGTCCCCGGACTAGCGGGAGCCTCTACGAGCAGTACTTC.

This CDR3 is CASSLDRDNEQFF. CDR3 bases: TGTGCCAGCAGCTTAGACAGGGACAATGAGCAGTTCTTC. The gene calls are TRBV11-2 and TRBJ2-1, with D tentatively TRBD1 (5 bases). V was trimmed by 0 bases and J by 5 bases, leaving 5 bases between them. CDR1 SGHAT and CDR2 FQNNGV come from the germline V gene. The CDR3 consists of 13 residues.

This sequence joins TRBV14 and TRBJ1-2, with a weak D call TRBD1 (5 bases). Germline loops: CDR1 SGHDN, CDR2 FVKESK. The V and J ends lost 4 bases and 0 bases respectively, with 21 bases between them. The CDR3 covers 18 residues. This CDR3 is CASSPRYHRLGANYGYTF. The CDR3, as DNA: TGTGCCAGCAGCCCCAGATACCACAGGTTAGGGGCTAACTATGGCTACACCTTC.

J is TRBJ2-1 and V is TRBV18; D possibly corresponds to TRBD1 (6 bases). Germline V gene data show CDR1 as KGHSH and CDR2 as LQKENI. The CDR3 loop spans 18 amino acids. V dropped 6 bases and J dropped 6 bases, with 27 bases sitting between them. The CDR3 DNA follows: TGTGCCAGCTCTTTATGGGGCAACAGGGCCGTTGGGGGCAATGAGCAGTTCTTC. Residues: CASSLWGNRAVGGNEQFF.

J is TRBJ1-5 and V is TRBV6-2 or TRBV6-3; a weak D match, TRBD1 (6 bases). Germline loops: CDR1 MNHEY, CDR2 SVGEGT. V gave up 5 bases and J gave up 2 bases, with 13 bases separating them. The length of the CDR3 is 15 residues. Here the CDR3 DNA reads TGTGCCAGCAGTAAACAGGGAGAAGGCAATCAGCCCCAGCATTTT. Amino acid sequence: CASSKQGEGNQPQHF.